The sequence of this TCR beta chain was determined in a study of PD-1 blockade in mismatch repair-deficient tumors. Across the study: All were previously treated, progressing patients with 11 to 13 mismatch repair-deficient cancer types.

For this clone: Its antigen is as yet unknown.

The V gene's germline CDR1 is MDHEN and CDR2 SYDVKM. The ends were cut back, 4 bases at V and 2 bases at J, with 19 bases in the middle. The CDR3 is 17 amino acids. Study findings and constraints: Tumor-resident clones, often absent from pretreatment blood, expanded after pembrolizumab and then contracted.

Mismatch repair deficiency was confirmed in all patients, by PCR or immunohistochemistry. Generated by immunoSEQ multiplex PCR, the TCRdb table keeps only in-frame clones and is missing some. The table shows under 20,000 clones, with over 70% occurring only once. This sample comprised PBMCs, obtained 52 weeks after starting pembrolizumab. V is TRBV28 and J is TRBJ2-3, with D possibly TRBD1 on 6 matching bases. The clonotype comes from an adult with mismatch repair-deficient cancer. DNA of the CDR3: TGTGCCAGCAGTTCCGGGACACCCTGGGGACACACAGATACGCAGTATTTT. It translates to CASSSGTPWGHTDTQYF. Combining the CDR3 with reference TRBV28 and TRBJ2-3 gives the whole variable domain DVKVTQSSRYLVKRTGEKVFLECVQDMDHENMFWYRQDPGLGLRLIYFSYDVKMKEKGDIPEGYSVSREKKERFSLILESASTNQTSMYLCASSSGTPWGHTDTQYFGPGTRLTVL.